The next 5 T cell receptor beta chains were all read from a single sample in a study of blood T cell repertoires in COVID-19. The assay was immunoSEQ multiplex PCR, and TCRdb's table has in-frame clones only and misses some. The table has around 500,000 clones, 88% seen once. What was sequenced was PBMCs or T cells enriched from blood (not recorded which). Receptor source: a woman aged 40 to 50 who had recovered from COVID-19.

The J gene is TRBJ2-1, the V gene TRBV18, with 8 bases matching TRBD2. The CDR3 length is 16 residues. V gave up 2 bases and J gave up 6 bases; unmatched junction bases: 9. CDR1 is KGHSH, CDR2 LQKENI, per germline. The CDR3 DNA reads TGTGCCAGCTCACCATTATACGGGAGGGCGGGCAATGAGCAGTTCTTC. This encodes CASSPLYGRAGNEQFF.

The CDR3 loop is CASGREPQETQYF. CDR3 nucleotide sequence: TGTGCCAGCGGGCGGGAGCCACAAGAGACCCAGTACTTC. The chain links TRBV5-5 to TRBJ2-5; 7 bases line up with TRBD2. J was trimmed by 2 bases and V by 7 bases; bases with no gene match: 5. Germline loops: CDR1 SGHKS, CDR2 YYEKEE (reference sequence). The CDR3 runs 13 residues.

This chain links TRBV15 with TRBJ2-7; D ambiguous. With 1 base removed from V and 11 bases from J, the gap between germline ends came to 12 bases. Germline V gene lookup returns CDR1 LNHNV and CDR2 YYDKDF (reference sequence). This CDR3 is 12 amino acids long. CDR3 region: CATSRAQQPEYF. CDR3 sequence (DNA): TGTGCCACCAGCAGAGCCCAACAGCCCGAGTACTTC.

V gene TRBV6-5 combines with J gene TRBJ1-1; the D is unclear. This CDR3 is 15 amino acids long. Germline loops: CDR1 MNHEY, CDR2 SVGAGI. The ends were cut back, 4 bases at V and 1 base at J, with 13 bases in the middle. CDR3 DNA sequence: TGTGCCAGCAGTTCGATGACACTCCCGAACACTGAAGCTTTCTTT. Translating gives CASSSMTLPNTEAFF.

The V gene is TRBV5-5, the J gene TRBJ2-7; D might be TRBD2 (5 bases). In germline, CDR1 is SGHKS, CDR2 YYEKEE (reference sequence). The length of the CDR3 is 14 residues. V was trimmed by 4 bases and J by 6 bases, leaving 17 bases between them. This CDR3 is CASSAYRPTSEQYF. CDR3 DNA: TGTGCCAGCAGCGCCTACCGCCCCACTAGCGAGCAGTACTTC.